These T cell receptor beta chains were read from a single sample in a study of graft-versus-host responses after intestinal transplantation. For these receptors, no antigen is known. Sequencing used immunoSEQ multiplex PCR; TCRdb keeps in-frame clones, though not all of them. Of tens of thousands of clones in the sample, around nine tenths were seen once. Material: unstimulated CD8+ T cells sorted from spleen or lymph node cells, obtained before intestinal transplant. The receptors come from a human donor who received an intestinal transplant. CDR3s include the opening cysteine and the closing phenylalanine or tryptophan. Fields, in order: CDR3 length, V gene, CDR3 protein.

CDR3 length: 15
V gene: TRBV25-1
CDR3 protein: CASSKLAGLTGELFF

CDR3 length: 15
V gene: TRBV7-9
CDR3 protein: CASSPTSGRSDEQFF

CDR3 length: 16
V gene: TRBV5-1
CDR3 protein: CASSAPSEGGFHEQFF

CDR3 length: 16
V gene: TRBV7-8
CDR3 protein: CASSLGGQPYQETQYF

CDR3 length: 13
V gene: TRBV12-5
CDR3 protein: CASGRENGNEQFF

CDR3 length: 16
V gene: TRBV21-1
CDR3 protein: CASSARDRGPNTEAFF

CDR3 length: 14
V gene: TRBV7-8
CDR3 protein: CASSNWTGKHEQYF

CDR3 length: 18
V gene: TRBV19
CDR3 protein: CASSTGGSPREWKGKLFF

CDR3 length: 15
V gene: TRBV7-9
CDR3 protein: CASSLARQGPGEQYF

CDR3 length: 13
V gene: TRBV6-5
CDR3 protein: CASSEGTNYEQYF

CDR3 length: 18
V gene: TRBV18
CDR3 protein: CASSPSSGGLSGYTEAFF

CDR3 length: 15
V gene: TRBV5-6
CDR3 protein: CASSFYRGMNTEAFF

CDR3 length: 14
V gene: TRBV9
CDR3 protein: CASSVRQGPYEQYF

CDR3 length: 14
V gene: TRBV6-5
CDR3 protein: CARVHIRDTYEQYF

CDR3 length: 11
V gene: TRBV28
CDR3 protein: CASSSPVEQYF

CDR3 length: 14
V gene: TRBV10-2
CDR3 protein: CASSDRTGKTEAFF

CDR3 length: 14
V gene: TRBV28
CDR3 protein: CASSSWDRNQPQHF

CDR3 length: 15
V gene: TRBV4-1
CDR3 protein: CASSQRTQQNTEAFF

CDR3 length: 15
V gene: TRBV4-1
CDR3 protein: CASSQDEGMNTEAFF

CDR3 length: 14
V gene: TRBV9
CDR3 protein: CASSVADSSYEQYF

CDR3 length: 13
V gene: TRBV5-6
CDR3 protein: CASSFGGLDEQYF

CDR3 length: 13
V gene: TRBV7-9
CDR3 protein: CASSFPRGTEAFF

CDR3 length: 16
V gene: TRBV21-1
CDR3 protein: CASSTYGLAGTGELFF

CDR3 length: 15
V gene: TRBV4-3
CDR3 protein: CASSQNRGTYNEQFF

CDR3 length: 17
V gene: TRBV5-6
CDR3 protein: CASSLGGSGVPPSPLHF

CDR3 length: 15
V gene: TRBV4-3
CDR3 protein: CASSHTTGGNTEAFF

CDR3 length: 13
V gene: TRBV18
CDR3 protein: CASSTGGNQPQHF

CDR3 length: 13
V gene: TRBV30
CDR3 protein: CAWSVGGNQPQHF

CDR3 length: 14
V gene: TRBV28
CDR3 protein: CASRVAGEIYEQYF

CDR3 length: 15
V gene: TRBV4-1
CDR3 protein: CASSQDPGVNTEAFF

CDR3 length: 19
V gene: TRBV21-1
CDR3 protein: CASSKAQILTTRIYYEQYF

CDR3 length: 15
V gene: TRBV6-5
CDR3 protein: CASREQDRDNQPQHF

CDR3 length: 18
V gene: TRBV7-9
CDR3 protein: CASSLWGRAGGRRETRYF

CDR3 length: 15
V gene: TRBV7-6
CDR3 protein: CASSFTAGATDTQYF

CDR3 length: 17
V gene: TRBV7-9
CDR3 protein: CASSPMGSGGYSYEQYF

CDR3 length: 15
V gene: TRBV6-1
CDR3 protein: CASSGGTGVWGHIYF

CDR3 length: 14
V gene: TRBV25-1
CDR3 protein: CASSESRQYNEQFF

CDR3 length: 16
V gene: TRBV5-1
CDR3 protein: CASSGSLAGQINEQFF

CDR3 length: 15
V gene: TRBV9
CDR3 protein: CASSWSGGAYNEQFF

CDR3 length: 13
V gene: TRBV7-9
CDR3 protein: CASSSGGGLEQYF

CDR3 length: 16
V gene: TRBV7-6
CDR3 protein: CASSQSPSGGVGEQFF

CDR3 length: 14
V gene: TRBV10-3
CDR3 protein: CAISESYSNQPQHF

CDR3 length: 13
V gene: TRBV4-3
CDR3 protein: CASSPSANYGYTF

CDR3 length: 16
V gene: TRBV11-2
CDR3 protein: CASSLARTGGWHEQYF

CDR3 length: 16
V gene: TRBV11-2
CDR3 protein: CASSLRQQTNTDTQYF

CDR3 length: 11
V gene: TRBV2
CDR3 protein: CASSVTGAQYF

CDR3 length: 15
V gene: TRBV5-5
CDR3 protein: CASSLTGGGYTEAFF

CDR3 length: 15
V gene: TRBV9
CDR3 protein: CASSEEGAANEKLFF

CDR3 length: 13
V gene: TRBV11-2
CDR3 protein: CASSPRSEEKQYF

CDR3 length: 12
V gene: TRBV27
CDR3 protein: CASSPRGPEQYF

CDR3 length: 13
V gene: TRBV19
CDR3 protein: CASSQGKNYGYTF

CDR3 length: 14
V gene: TRBV2
CDR3 protein: CASRDRGFDNEQFF